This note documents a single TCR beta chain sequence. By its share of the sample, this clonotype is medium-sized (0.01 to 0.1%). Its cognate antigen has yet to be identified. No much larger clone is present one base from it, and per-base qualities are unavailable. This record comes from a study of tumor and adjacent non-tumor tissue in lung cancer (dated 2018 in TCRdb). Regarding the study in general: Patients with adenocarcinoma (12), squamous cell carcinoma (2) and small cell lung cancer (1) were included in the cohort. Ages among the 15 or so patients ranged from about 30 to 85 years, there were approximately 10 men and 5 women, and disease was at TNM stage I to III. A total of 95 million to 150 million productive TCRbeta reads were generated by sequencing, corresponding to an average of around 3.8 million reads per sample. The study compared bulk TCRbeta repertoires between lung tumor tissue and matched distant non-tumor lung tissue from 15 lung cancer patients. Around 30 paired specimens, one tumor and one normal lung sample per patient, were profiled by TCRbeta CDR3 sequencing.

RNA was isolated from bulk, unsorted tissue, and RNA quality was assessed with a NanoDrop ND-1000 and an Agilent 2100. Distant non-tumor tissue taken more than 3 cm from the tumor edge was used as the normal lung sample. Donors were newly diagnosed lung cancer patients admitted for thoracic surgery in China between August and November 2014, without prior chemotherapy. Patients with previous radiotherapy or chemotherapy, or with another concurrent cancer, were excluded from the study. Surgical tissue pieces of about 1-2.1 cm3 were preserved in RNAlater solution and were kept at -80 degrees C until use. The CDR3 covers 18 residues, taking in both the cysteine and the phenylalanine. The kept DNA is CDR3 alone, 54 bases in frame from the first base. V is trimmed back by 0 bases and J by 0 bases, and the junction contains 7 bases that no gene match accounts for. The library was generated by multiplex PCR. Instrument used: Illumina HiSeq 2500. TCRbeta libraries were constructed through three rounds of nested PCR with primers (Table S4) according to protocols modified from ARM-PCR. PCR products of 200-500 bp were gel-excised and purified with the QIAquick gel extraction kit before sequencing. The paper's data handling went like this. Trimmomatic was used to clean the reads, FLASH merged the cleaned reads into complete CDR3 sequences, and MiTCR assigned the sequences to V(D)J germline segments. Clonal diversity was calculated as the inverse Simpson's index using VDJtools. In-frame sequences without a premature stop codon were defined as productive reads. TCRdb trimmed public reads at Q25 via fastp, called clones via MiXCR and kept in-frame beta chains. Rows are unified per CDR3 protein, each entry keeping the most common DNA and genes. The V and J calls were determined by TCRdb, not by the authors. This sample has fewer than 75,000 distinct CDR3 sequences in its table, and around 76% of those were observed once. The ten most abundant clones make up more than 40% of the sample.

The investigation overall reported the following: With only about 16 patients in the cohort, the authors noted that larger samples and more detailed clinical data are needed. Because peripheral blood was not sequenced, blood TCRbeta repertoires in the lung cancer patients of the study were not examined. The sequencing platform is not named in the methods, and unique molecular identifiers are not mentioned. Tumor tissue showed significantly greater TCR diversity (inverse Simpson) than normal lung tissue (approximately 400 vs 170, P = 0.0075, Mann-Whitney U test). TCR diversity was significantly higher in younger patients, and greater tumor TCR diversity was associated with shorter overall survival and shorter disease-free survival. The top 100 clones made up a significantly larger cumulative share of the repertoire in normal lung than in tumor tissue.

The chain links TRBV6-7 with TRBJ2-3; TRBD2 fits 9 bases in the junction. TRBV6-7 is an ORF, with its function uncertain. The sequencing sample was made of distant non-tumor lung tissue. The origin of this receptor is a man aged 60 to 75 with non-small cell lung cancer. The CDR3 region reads CASSYSSGLAGSTDTQYF. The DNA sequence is TGTGCCAGCAGTTACTCTTCCGGCCTAGCGGGAAGCACAGATACGCAGTATTTT.